The 29 T cell receptor beta chains below all came from one sample that was sequenced in a study of Graves' ophthalmopathy and Graves' hyperthyroidism. Amplified TCR beta CDR3 regions were obtained using RNA transcripts as template. HTBI primers were used in a first-round RT-PCR, which preceded a second-round multiplex PCR. Using its own MiXCR run on the multiplex PCR reads, TCRdb lists one record per CDR3 protein. Of around 1,200,000 distinct CDR3 sequences in the sample, around a third are singletons; the top ten hold 11%. Source material: peripheral blood or thyroid tissue (not recorded which). Source of these receptors: an adult man with Graves' hyperthyroidism.

Note on this clonotype: The junction shows a germline mismatch at one end, possibly a read error. The J gene is TRBJ2-2, the V gene TRBV9; the D gene is possibly TRBD2 (6 bases). From germline, CDR1 is SGDLS and CDR2 YYNGEE. The CDR3 loop spans 15 amino acids. The CDR3 loop reads CASSVAGGSDGGLFF. DNA of the CDR3: TGTGCCAGCAGCGTAGCCGGGGGTAGTGACGGGGGGCTGTTTTTT. The full variable domain, with the rest looked up from reference TRBV9 and TRBJ2-2, is DSGVTQTPKHLITATGQRVTLRCSPRSGDLSVYWYQQSLDQGLQFLIQYYNGEERAKGNILERFSAQQFPDLHSELNLSSLELGDSALYFCASSVAGGSDGGLFFGEGSRLTVL.

The rearrangement joins TRBV9 to TRBJ2-7; 7 positions match TRBD2. V dropped 2 bases and J dropped 1; count of bases not matched to a gene: 6. This CDR3 is built from 15 residues. The germline V gene has CDR1 SGDLS and CDR2 YYNGEE. The CDR3 loop reads CASSVSGTNSYEQYF. Written as DNA, the CDR3 is TGTGCCAGCAGCGTGTCAGGGACTAATTCCTACGAGCAGTACTTC.

As to this clonotype: One junction end does not reproduce the germline sequence, and a read error may be involved. The V gene is TRBV10-2, the J gene TRBJ2-5, with 11 positions matching TRBD1. The CDR3 sequence is 14 residues long. CDR1 is WSHSY, CDR2 SAAADI, per germline. The CDR3 DNA reads TGCACCAGCAGGGGACAGGGGGGGGAAGAGACCCAGTACTTC. The encoded protein is CTSRGQGGEETQYF.

The genes are TRBV20-1 and TRBJ2-2; D not resolved. The CDR3 totals 13 residues. Germline CDR1 reads DFQATT; CDR2 reads SNEGSKA (reference sequence). Trimming took 4 bases from V and 0 from J, leaving 6 bases between them. CDR3 nucleotides: TGCAGTGCTAAAAGGGCGAACACCGGGGAGCTGTTTTTT. Its protein is CSAKRANTGELFF.

This clonotype came up a few times. V gene TRBV5-1 combines with J gene TRBJ2-7; possible D gene TRBD1, 6 bases. The CDR3 runs 15 residues. Germline CDR1 SGHRS, CDR2 YFSETQ. Trimming removed 0 bases from V and 6 bases from J, with 16 bases in between. DNA for the CDR3: TGCGCCAGCAGCTTGGGGTGGCAGGGGATCGGCGAGCAGTACTTC. Its translation is CASSLGWQGIGEQYF.

The chain has TRBV12-3 or TRBV12-4 and TRBJ2-7; no clear D. This CDR3 has 14 residues. Between the trimmed V and J ends, which lost 4 bases and 2 bases, there was a span of 12 bases. The CDR3 reads CASSSGSITYEQYF. The CDR3 nucleotides are TGTGCCAGCAGTTCCGGGTCTATTACCTACGAGCAGTACTTC.

Comments on this clonotype: An end of the junction does not agree with germline; a read error may underlie this. V gene TRBV24-1 combines with J gene TRBJ1-2, with TRBD1 matching 8 bases. The germline V gene has CDR1 KGHDR and CDR2 SFDVKD. The CDR3 extends over 13 amino acids. Written as DNA, the CDR3 is TGTGCCAGCAGTTTAAGCAGGGGGCATGGCTACACCTTC. This encodes CASSLSRGHGYTF.

The chain couples TRBV5-1 to TRBJ2-5; D is possibly TRBD1 or TRBD2 (5 bases each). The V gene's germline CDR1 is SGHRS and CDR2 YFSETQ. CDR3 size: 13 residues. V lost 0 bases, J lost 9 bases, and 12 bases lay in between. For the CDR3, the DNA is TGCGCCAGCAGCTTGGCAGGGAGCGAGCCCCAGTACTTC. Translating it yields CASSLAGSEPQYF.

This rearrangement joins TRBV20-1 to TRBJ1-1; 8 nucleotides match TRBD1. V shed 2 bases and J 4 bases; nucleotides not matched to a gene: 9. The germline V gene has CDR1 DFQATT and CDR2 SNEGSKA (reference sequence). CDR3 size: 15 residues. In DNA, the CDR3 is TGCAGTGCTAGAAAGACAGGGGCATGGGGCACTGAAGCTTTCTTT. Its protein product is CSARKTGAWGTEAFF.

This sequence joins TRBV2 and TRBJ1-2, with 11 bases lining up with TRBD1. The trim removed 7 bases at V and 8 bases at J, leaving 9 bases unmatched. Looked up from germline, CDR1 is SNHLY and CDR2 is FYNNEI. The CDR3 is 14 amino acids. The DNA of the CDR3 is TGTGCCAGCACCCTAGGACAGGGGGCCGGGGGCTACACCTTC. This sequence encodes CASTLGQGAGGYTF.

This clonotype was seen repeatedly, ten times or more. The gene calls are TRBV11-2 and TRBJ2-6; 7 bases line up with TRBD1. The ends lost 4 bases at V and 2 bases at J; junction bases unmatched: 5. There are 16 residues in the CDR3. In germline, CDR1 is SGHAT, CDR2 FQNNGV. In nucleotides, the CDR3 is TGTGCCAGCAGCTCGAGACAGGGTCCTGGGGCCAACGTCCTGACTTTC. Amino acids: CASSSRQGPGANVLTF.

The rearrangement links TRBV5-1 to TRBJ2-5, with 8 bases matching TRBD2. The germline CDR1 and CDR2 sequences are SGHRS and YFSETQ. The junction had 9 bases not matched to a gene; V was cut back by 4 bases and J by 4 bases. This CDR3 region has 15 residues. CDR3 in DNA: TGCGCCAGCAGCCTCCAGGGGAGCGGGGGAGAGACCCAGTACTTC. Its translation: CASSLQGSGGETQYF.

About this clonotype itself: Just one base apart from a much larger clone, this may be a read error. V is TRBV15 and J is TRBJ1-2; 7 nucleotides agree with TRBD1. CDR1 is LNHNV, CDR2 YYDKDF, per germline (reference sequence). V dropped 3 bases and J dropped 4; count of bases not matched to a gene: 8. CDR3 size: 15 residues. This chain's CDR3 is CATSSKTGTAYGYTF. The CDR3 bases are TGTGCCACCAGCAGTAAAACCGGGACAGCCTATGGCTACACCTTC.

The chain combines TRBV24-1 with TRBJ2-7; 8 bases are a match to TRBD1. Germline values: CDR1 KGHDR, CDR2 SFDVKD. The CDR3 has 15 amino acids. J was trimmed by 7 bases and V by 2 bases; bases with no gene match: 9. The CDR3 DNA reads TGTGCCACCAGTGATTCGACGACAGGGGCGGAAGAGCAGTACTTC. Encoded protein: CATSDSTTGAEEQYF.

The sample holds many counts of this clonotype. This sequence joins TRBV7-2 and TRBJ1-3, with 10 bases lining up with TRBD1. This CDR3 contains 16 residues. CDR1 and CDR2 (germline): SGHTA, FQGNSA. V lost 5 bases to trimming and J lost 1 base; unmatched junction nucleotides: 5. The CDR3 reads CASSRDRGRSGNTIYF. Written as DNA, the CDR3 is TGTGCCAGCAGCAGAGACAGGGGGCGGTCTGGAAACACCATATATTTT.

This clonotype showed up many times. The rearrangement links TRBV7-8 to TRBJ2-5; D uncertain. This CDR3 contains 12 residues. From germline, CDR1 is SGHVS and CDR2 FQNEAQ. V gave up 2 bases and J gave up 5 bases, with 6 bases separating them. The DNA of the CDR3 is TGTGCCAGCAGCTTATATCCCGAGACCCAGTACTTC. Translated: CASSLYPETQYF.

The rearrangement joins TRBV2 to TRBJ1-2; D is perhaps TRBD1 (6 bases). Trimming removed 6 bases at V and 6 bases at J, with 17 bases between. This CDR3 is 14 amino acids long. The germline gives CDR1 SNHLY, CDR2 FYNNEI. CDR3 protein: CASRSDRRVDGYTF. CDR3 nucleotide sequence: TGTGCCAGCAGATCTGACAGGAGGGTGGATGGCTACACCTTC.

The rearrangement joins TRBV12-3 or TRBV12-4 to TRBJ2-7; 8 bases align to TRBD1. CDR3 length: 15 residues. V lost 1 base and J lost 5; bases outside the gene matches: 7. CDR3 region: CASSLDIRQGNEQYF. The CDR3 bases are TGTGCCAGCAGTTTAGATATCCGACAGGGGAACGAGCAGTACTTC.

This clonotype was observed a handful of times. V usage is TRBV27 and J usage is TRBJ1-2; D remains unclear. Germline loops: CDR1 MNHEY, CDR2 SMNVEV (reference sequence). CDR3 length: 16 amino acids. Deletions cut 6 bases from V and 4 bases from J, with 21 bases between. The CDR3 region is CASSPSDEPTRYGYTF. The CDR3 nucleotides are TGTGCCAGCAGCCCATCGGACGAGCCAACCCGCTATGGCTACACCTTC.

This clonotype turned up a few times. CDR3 sequence: CASSPSVFGSSGELFF. The CDR3 bases are TGTGCCAGCAGCCCTTCGGTTTTCGGTTCGTCCGGGGAGCTGTTTTTT. The V gene is TRBV5-6, the J gene TRBJ2-2, with unresolved D. This CDR3 has 16 residues. Germline V lookup: CDR1 SGHDT, CDR2 YYEEEE. V gave up 4 bases and J gave up 6 bases, with 19 bases separating them.

The gene calls are TRBV7-2 and TRBJ1-2; maybe TRBD1 (5 bases). The germline CDR1 and CDR2 sequences are SGHTA and FQGNSA. The CDR3 length is 14 residues. V was clipped by 5 bases and J by 2 bases, with 12 bases between them. The CDR3 nucleotides read TGTGCCAGCAGCCAGCCGGGGGAGAACTATGGCTACACCTTC. Translating it yields CASSQPGENYGYTF.

The genes are TRBV20-1 and TRBJ2-5; D uncertain. CDR3 size: 15 residues. V dropped 3 bases and J dropped 4 bases, with 18 bases sitting between them. Germline CDR1 DFQATT, CDR2 SNEGSKA (reference sequence). For the CDR3, the DNA is TGCAGTGCTAGGGTTAGCCGGACGTCTGGAGAGACCCAGTACTTC. Its translation: CSARVSRTSGETQYF.

This clonotype has at least ten counts. The J gene is TRBJ1-4, the V gene TRBV15, with no clear D. CDR1 is LNHNV and CDR2 is YYDKDF in the germline V gene (reference sequence). The CDR3 is 11 residues long. V was clipped by 4 bases and J by 6 bases, with 3 bases between them. In DNA, the CDR3 is TGTGCCACCAGCAACCATGAAAAACTGTTTTTT. It is translated as CATSNHEKLFF. Full variable domain (missing parts from reference TRBV15 and TRBJ1-4): DAMVIQNPRYQVTQFGKPVTLSCSQTLNHNVMYWYQQKSSQAPKLLFHYYDKDFNNEADTPDNFQSRRPNTSFCFLDIRSPGLGDTAMYLCATSNHEKLFFGSGTQLSVL.

The rearrangement uses TRBV29-1 and TRBJ2-4; TRBD1 might be the D (6 bases). Germline V CDR1 and CDR2: SQVTM, ANQGSEA. V shed 1 base and J shed 8 bases, with 9 bases lying between them. This CDR3 is built from 12 residues. The CDR3 nucleotides read TGCAGCGTTGAAGGTGAGGGGGACATTCAGTACTTC. This sequence encodes CSVEGEGDIQYF.

This clonotype was picked up many times. The chain employs TRBV4-3 and TRBJ1-2; 7 bases fit TRBD1. The germline V gene has CDR1 LGHNA and CDR2 YSLEER. The V segment lost 3 bases and the J segment 5 bases; nucleotides outside the gene matches: 3. The length of the CDR3 is 13 residues. The CDR3 DNA reads TGCGCCAGCAGCCACCCAGGGGGTTATGGCTACACCTTC. It codes for CASSHPGGYGYTF.

The sample holds many counts of this clonotype. The rearrangement joins TRBV12-3 or TRBV12-4 to TRBJ2-5; TRBD1 is a possible D gene (6 bases). The V end was cut by 7 bases, the J end by 4 bases, with 10 bases between. This CDR3 comprises 12 residues. CDR3 in amino acids: CASTRTVETQYF. The CDR3 DNA reads as TGTGCCAGCACTAGGACAGTAGAGACCCAGTACTTC.

The chain joins TRBV9 to TRBJ2-6; 9 positions match TRBD1. The CDR3 consists of 16 residues. The ends lost 0 bases at V and 9 bases at J; junction bases unmatched: 7. Germline V gene data show CDR1 as SGDLS and CDR2 as YYNGEE. The DNA for the CDR3 is TGTGCCAGCAGCGTAGACGGGACAGGGAGGGACAACGTCCTGACTTTC. As protein: CASSVDGTGRDNVLTF.

The sample holds many counts of this clonotype. This chain connects TRBV29-1 to TRBJ2-5, with D maybe TRBD2 (6 bases). The V end was cut by 6 bases, the J end by 5 bases, with 16 bases between. Germline CDR1 and CDR2: SQVTM and ANQGSEA. This CDR3 has 13 amino acids. CDR3 DNA sequence: TGCAGCGTCCTAAGAGAGAGCGGGGAGACCCAGTACTTC. Protein: CSVLRESGETQYF.

The chain combines TRBV15 with TRBJ1-5, with D tentatively TRBD1 (6 bases). The ends were cut back, 0 bases at V and 5 bases at J, with 14 bases in the middle. The germline CDR1 and CDR2 sequences are LNHNV and YYDKDF (reference sequence). The CDR3 has 16 amino acids. The chain's CDR3 is CATSRDRVQGDQPQHF. Here the CDR3 DNA reads TGTGCCACCAGCAGAGACCGGGTACAGGGTGATCAGCCCCAGCATTTT. Full variable domain (missing parts from reference TRBV15 and TRBJ1-5): DAMVIQNPRYQVTQFGKPVTLSCSQTLNHNVMYWYQQKSSQAPKLLFHYYDKDFNNEADTPDNFQSRRPNTSFCFLDIRSPGLGDTAMYLCATSRDRVQGDQPQHFGDGTRLSIL.